The clone carrying this T cell receptor (delta chain) has a count of ten or more. Its antigen is still unknown. TCRdb's protein for this DNA is that of a much larger clone and differs from the translation at residue 17, likely a read error; the protein shown is the DNA translation. TCRdb reprocessed the multiplex PCR reads through CATT. The table shows tens of thousands of delta-chain clones, with roughly 1.9% occurring only once. Germline V lookup: CDR1 TVYSNPD, CDR2 GDNSRS (reference sequence). This CDR3 is built from 19 residues. These data belong to a study of γδ T cells in repeated Plasmodium falciparum infection. Study at large: Malaria-naive adults were infected with P. falciparum NF54 four times over around 600 days. Findings and caveats of the study: One small rural Malian village, predominantly a single ethnic group, supplied the cohort. Compared with Australian children, Malian Vdelta2-negative repertoires seemed more clonal, less diverse, less shared.

Gammadelta T cells were flow-sorted from PBMC into Vgamma9/Vdelta2+ and Vdelta2-negative populations for bulk analysis. V is TRDV3 and J is TRDJ1, with 10 bases lining up with TRDD3. Sequenced: gamma-delta T cells from blood. The receptor's source is a pool of human donors (malaria-infected and uninfected, not separated). The CDR3 nucleotides read TGTGCCTTCCCCCCCTTCCTGTTTGGGGGATACTCGGACACCGATAAACCCATCTTT. Protein product: CAFPPFLFGGYSDTDKPIF. The complete variable domain, with remaining parts taken from reference TRDV3 and TRDJ1, reads CDKVTQSSPDQTVASGSEVVLLCTYDTVYSNPDLFWYRIRPDYSFQFVFYGDNSRSEGADFTQGRFSVKHILTQKAFHLVISPVRTEDSATYYCAFPPFLFGGYSDTDKPIFGKGTRVTVEP.